Listed here are 31 T cell receptor beta chains from one sample, sequenced in a study of T cells in Graves' hyperthyroidism and ophthalmopathy. It was RNA transcripts that yielded the amplified TCR beta CDR3 regions. Using the HTBI primer set, a first-round RT-PCR was run on the TCR CDR3. TCRdb independently ran MiXCR on the multiplex PCR reads; one entry per CDR3 protein. The table has a few hundred thousand distinct CDR3 sequences, about an eighth seen once. Sequencing was done on a sample of blood. Receptor source: a woman aged 18-35 years with Graves' hyperthyroidism.

The sample holds many counts of this clonotype. The chain uses TRBV11-2 and TRBJ2-3, with TRBD2 as a possible D gene (6 bases). This CDR3 has 15 residues. Germline values: CDR1 SGHAT, CDR2 FQNNGV. Between the trimmed V and J ends, which lost 6 bases and 2 bases, there was a span of 15 bases. CDR3 sequence: CASRMKRALTDTQYF. CDR3 bases: TGTGCCAGCAGGATGAAGCGGGCACTCACAGATACGCAGTATTTT.

This clonotype was seen repeatedly, ten times or more. This sequence joins TRBV10-2 and TRBJ2-7, with TRBD1 identical over 9 bases. This CDR3 comprises 15 residues. Trimming at V came to 0 bases and at J to 5 bases, leaving 5 bases not matched to a gene. Per germline, CDR1 WSHSY and CDR2 SAAADI. CDR3 protein: CASSESTGGVHEQYF. DNA for the CDR3: TGCGCCAGCAGTGAGTCGACAGGGGGAGTACACGAGCAGTACTTC.

Comments on this clonotype: This may stem from a read error, because a much larger clone lies one nucleotide away. The chain couples TRBV28 to TRBJ2-3, with 7 bases fitting TRBD2. The V and J ends lost 8 bases and 2 bases, in that order; junction bases with no gene match: 4. In germline, CDR1 is MDHEN, CDR2 SYDVKM. CDR3 length: 13 amino acids. CDR3 in DNA: TGTGCCAGCGGGGACTACTACACAGATACGCAGTATTTT. It is translated as CASGDYYTDTQYF.

In its sample, this clonotype was seen many times. The V call is TRBV3-1, the J call TRBJ2-1; D ambiguous. The V and J ends lost 2 bases and 0 bases respectively, with 14 bases between them. The length of the CDR3 is 17 residues. Germline CDR1 and CDR2: LGHDT and YNNKEL (reference sequence). CDR3 sequence reads: CASSQTLLLSSYNEQFF. The CDR3 nucleotides are TGTGCCAGCAGCCAAACCCTATTACTGAGCTCCTACAATGAGCAGTTCTTC.

As regards this clonotype: Just one base apart from a much larger clone, this may be a read error. This sequence joins TRBV5-1 and TRBJ2-7; TRBD2 matches at 8 bases. V gave up 3 bases and J gave up 6 bases; unmatched junction bases: 11. This CDR3 region has 15 residues. Germline CDR1 and CDR2: SGHRS and YFSETQ. The CDR3 DNA is TGCGCCAGCAGCTCGGAGAGCGGGAGCGCTTTCGAGCAGTACTTC. The encoded protein is CASSSESGSAFEQYF.

This clonotype was picked up many times. The chain recombines TRBV28 with TRBJ2-5; maybe TRBD1 (6 bases). The ends were cut back, 3 bases at V and 2 bases at J, with 13 bases in the middle. The CDR3 runs to 15 residues. Germline V gene lookup returns CDR1 MDHEN and CDR2 SYDVKM. The CDR3 DNA sequence: TGTGCCAGCAGTTTCGCCGGACAGCCGCAAGAGACCCAGTACTTC. As protein: CASSFAGQPQETQYF.

This clonotype was counted many times. The rearrangement uses TRBV28 and TRBJ2-6; TRBD1 aligns across 8 bases. J lost 2 bases, V lost 5 bases, and 2 bases had no gene match. Germline CDR1 and CDR2: MDHEN and SYDVKM. The CDR3 runs to 15 residues. The chain's CDR3 is CASSLGQAGANVLTF. The CDR3 DNA reads TGTGCCAGCAGTCTGGGACAGGCTGGGGCCAACGTCCTGACTTTC.

This clonotype was found many times. The chain uses TRBV6-1 and TRBJ2-3; D is perhaps TRBD1 (5 bases). Germline-derived CDR1 and CDR2 are MNHNS and SASEGT. V lost 4 bases, J lost 3 bases, and 14 bases lay in between. The CDR3 runs to 15 residues. This CDR3 reads CASSGAAGSTDTQYF. CDR3 sequence (DNA): TGTGCCAGCAGTGGGGCGGCAGGGTCTACAGATACGCAGTATTTT.

This clonotype was detected ten times or more. The chain uses TRBV28 and TRBJ2-7; 8 nucleotides align to TRBD1. After removal of 7 bases from V and 1 base from J, the junction contained 15 bases not matched to a gene. CDR3 length: 17 amino acids. CDR1 is MDHEN, CDR2 SYDVKM, per germline. The CDR3 bases are TGTGCCAGCACCTTGATACGGACAGGGTCAACATCCTACGAGCAGTACTTC. Translation: CASTLIRTGSTSYEQYF.

The J gene is TRBJ1-1, the V gene TRBV6-1, with D unresolved. The CDR3 has 14 amino acids. The V end was cut by 6 bases, the J end by 1 base, with 12 bases between. Germline V CDR1 and CDR2: MNHNS, SASEGT. CDR3 region: CASSPEPGNTEAFF. The CDR3 DNA is TGTGCCAGCAGCCCGGAGCCTGGGAACACTGAAGCTTTCTTT.

This clonotype was seen more than once but under ten times. This chain connects TRBV24-1 to TRBJ2-2, with 9 bases that match TRBD1. The CDR3 sequence is 16 residues long. Germline CDR1 KGHDR, CDR2 SFDVKD. The J segment lost 5 bases and the V segment lost 9 bases, leaving 12 bases of the junction unmatched. The DNA for the CDR3 is TGTGCCACCCACGCCGGGACAGGGCGAGGGACCGGGGAGCTGTTTTTT. This gives the protein CATHAGTGRGTGELFF.

This clonotype was seen a few times. DNA for the CDR3: TGTGCCACCTCGGTGACGGGAAGCTCTGGAAACACCATATATTTT. It specifies CATSVTGSSGNTIYF. The J gene is TRBJ1-3, the V gene TRBV14, with D uncertain. The length of the CDR3 is 15 residues. Between the trimmed V and J ends, which lost 10 bases and 0 bases, there was a span of 16 bases. Germline CDR1 reads SGHDN; CDR2 reads FVKESK.

This clonotype was seen more than once but under ten times. The chain recombines TRBV6-1 with TRBJ1-2; D possibly corresponds to TRBD1 (5 bases). The CDR3 contains 14 residues. Germline lookup yields CDR1 MNHNS and CDR2 SASEGT. The ends were cut back, 7 bases at V and 6 bases at J, with 18 bases in the middle. The DNA for the CDR3 is TGTGCCAGCACTCTAGAAGGAGGGGTTGATGGCTACACCTTC. It encodes CASTLEGGVDGYTF.

This clonotype was recorded many times. This chain joins TRBV6-2 or TRBV6-3 and TRBJ1-1; 8 bases fit TRBD1. Germline V gives CDR1 MNHEY, CDR2 SVGEGT. V lost 3 bases, J lost 3 bases, and 24 bases stayed unmatched. This CDR3 comprises 21 residues. CDR3 residues: CASSYLYVLETGEGRHTEAFF. CDR3 sequence (DNA): TGTGCCAGCAGTTATCTTTACGTCCTCGAGACAGGGGAAGGACGACACACTGAAGCTTTCTTT.

This chain connects TRBV10-3 to TRBJ2-2; D unresolved. This CDR3 has 15 residues. Between the trimmed V and J ends, which lost 2 bases and 8 bases, there was a span of 15 bases. The germline CDR1 and CDR2 sequences are ENHRY and SYGVKD. In nucleotides, the CDR3 is TGTGCCATCAGTGAGCCGCGACCGACCTCAGGGGAGCTGTTTTTT. This codes for CAISEPRPTSGELFF.

This chain links TRBV19 with TRBJ2-1; a weak D match, TRBD2 (7 bases). This CDR3 comprises 15 residues. Germline lookup yields CDR1 LNHDA and CDR2 SQIVND (reference sequence). Deletions cut 3 bases from V and 0 bases from J, with 9 bases between. The CDR3 spells CASSMGGPSYNEQFF. The CDR3 coding sequence is TGTGCCAGTAGTATGGGGGGGCCCTCCTACAATGAGCAGTTCTTC.

This clonotype appeared many times. The gene calls are TRBV27 and TRBJ2-7; the D gene is possibly TRBD2 (6 bases). V was clipped by 8 bases and J by 3 bases, with 11 bases between them. Germline V gene data show CDR1 as MNHEY and CDR2 as SMNVEV (reference sequence). CDR3 length equals 12 residues. This CDR3 is CASSGVGYEQYF. The CDR3 DNA sequence: TGTGCCAGCTCGGGGGTCGGCTACGAGCAGTACTTC.

Regarding this clonotype: A much larger clone lies one base from this, so it may be a read error. This chain joins TRBV28 and TRBJ2-7, with D possibly matching TRBD2 (6 bases). The germline V gene has CDR1 MDHEN and CDR2 SYDVKM. CDR3 length: 15 amino acids. The CDR3 DNA reads as TGTGCCAGCAGGCTGGCCGGAGGGGCCGGGAACGAGCGGTACTTC. It specifies CASRLAGGAGNERYF.

There are a few counts of this clonotype. The rearrangement joins TRBV5-1 to TRBJ2-5, with D uncertain. Trimming took 0 bases from V and 3 from J, leaving 12 bases between them. Germline-derived CDR1 and CDR2 are SGHRS and YFSETQ. CDR3 length: 15 residues. DNA of the CDR3: TGCGCCAGCAGCTTGGATGGCTGGGAAGAAGAGACCCAGTACTTC. It codes for CASSLDGWEEETQYF. Full variable domain (missing parts from reference TRBV5-1 and TRBJ2-5): KAGVTQTPRYLIKTRGQQVTLSCSPISGHRSVSWYQQTPGQGLQFLFEYFSETQRNKGNFPGRFSGRQFSNSRSEMNVSTLELGDSALYLCASSLDGWEEETQYFGPGTRLLVL.

The genes are TRBV18 and TRBJ1-6; 9 positions match TRBD1. Germline V gene data show CDR1 as KGHSH and CDR2 as LQKENI. This CDR3 comprises 15 residues. The V and J ends lost 2 bases and 8 bases, in that order; junction bases with no gene match: 4. The CDR3 nucleotides are TGTGCCAGCTCACCAAGACAGGGGGAGGATTCACCCCTCCACTTT. This sequence encodes CASSPRQGEDSPLHF.

The V gene is TRBV12-5, the J gene TRBJ1-5, with D perhaps TRBD1 (5 bases). The germline gives CDR1 LGHNT, CDR2 FRNRAP. Trimming stripped 0 bases from V and 6 bases from J, with 9 bases between. The CDR3 has 14 amino acids. The CDR3, as DNA: TGTGCTAGTGGTTTGGTAACTGGGGGTCAGCCCCAGCATTTT. It yields the protein CASGLVTGGQPQHF. Full variable domain (missing parts from reference TRBV12-5 and TRBJ1-5): DARVTQTPRHKVTEMGQEVTMRCQPILGHNTVFWYRQTMMQGLELLAYFRNRAPLDDSGMPKDRFSAEMPDATLATLKIQPSEPRDSAVYFCASGLVTGGQPQHFGDGTRLSIL.

This rearrangement joins TRBV27 to TRBJ2-3, with TRBD2 matching 10 bases. CDR3 length: 20 residues. The J segment lost 1 base and the V segment lost 4 bases, leaving 17 bases of the junction unmatched. Germline V CDR1 and CDR2: MNHEY, SMNVEV (reference sequence). Here the CDR3 reads CASSSLLPGLATRGTDTQYF. CDR3 DNA sequence: TGTGCCAGCAGTTCCCTCCTCCCGGGACTAGCGACCAGGGGCACAGATACGCAGTATTTT.

V gene TRBV5-1 combines with J gene TRBJ2-1; 7 bases align to TRBD1. J was trimmed by 7 bases and V by 4 bases; bases with no gene match: 5. The germline gives CDR1 SGHRS, CDR2 YFSETQ. The length of the CDR3 is 13 residues. CDR3 bases: TGCGCCAGCAGCGTGTTACAGGGGAATGAGCAGTTCTTC. Translation: CASSVLQGNEQFF.

This clonotype was counted at least ten times. This sequence joins TRBV12-3 or TRBV12-4 and TRBJ2-1; D possibly corresponds to TRBD2 (6 bases). This CDR3 has 13 amino acids. V was trimmed by 6 bases and J by 12 bases, leaving 18 bases between them. CDR3 sequence reads: CASRSTRTGGQFF. The CDR3, as DNA: TGTGCCAGCAGGTCCACTAGGACCGGGGGGCAGTTCTTC.

This clonotype was picked up many times. The chain employs TRBV27 and TRBJ2-3; 7 nucleotides line up with TRBD1. V lost 7 bases to trimming and J lost 0 bases; unmatched junction nucleotides: 4. The CDR3 length is 14 residues. The germline CDR1 and CDR2 sequences are MNHEY and SMNVEV (reference sequence). CDR3 region: CASIRDSSTDTQYF. Here the CDR3 DNA reads TGTGCCAGCATTCGGGACAGTAGCACAGATACGCAGTATTTT.

This clonotype appeared many times. The chain recombines TRBV9 with TRBJ2-1; 9 nucleotides match TRBD2. Germline values: CDR1 SGDLS, CDR2 YYNGEE. The length of the CDR3 is 16 residues. The V and J ends lost 4 bases and 5 bases, in that order; junction bases with no gene match: 10. In nucleotides, the CDR3 is TGTGCCAGCAGCCCGTCCGGCGTAGCGGGGGACAATGAGCAGTTCTTC. Translating it yields CASSPSGVAGDNEQFF.

This clonotype has ten or more counts. V gene TRBV6-1 combines with J gene TRBJ1-4; D ambiguous. Germline V gene sequence: CDR1 MNHNS, CDR2 SASEGT. Deletions cut 5 bases from V and 4 bases from J, with 11 bases between. The CDR3 is 14 residues long. CDR3: CASSTGSNNEKLFF. The CDR3 nucleotides read TGTGCCAGCAGTACCGGGTCGAATAATGAAAAACTGTTTTTT.

The sample holds many counts of this clonotype. The chain is built from TRBV6-2 or TRBV6-3 and TRBJ2-7; TRBD1 matches at 9 bases. J gave up 3 bases and V 0 bases, and 15 bases lay outside the gene matches. Looked up from germline, CDR1 is MNHEY and CDR2 is SVGEGT. The length of the CDR3 is 19 residues. The CDR3 region has the DNA TGTGCCAGCAGTTACTCCGACGCCGGGACAGGGCTCGATCTCTACGAGCAGTACTTC. It encodes CASSYSDAGTGLDLYEQYF.

The rearrangement uses TRBV5-6 and TRBJ2-2, with a weak D call TRBD1 (6 bases). This CDR3 is 16 amino acids long. V lost 2 bases, J lost 1 base, and 12 bases lay in between. CDR1 is SGHDT and CDR2 is YYEEEE in the germline V gene. DNA of the CDR3: TGTGCCAGCAGCTTCCCCGGGACACTGAACACCGGGGAGCTGTTTTTT. The encoded protein is CASSFPGTLNTGELFF. The whole variable domain, filled in from reference TRBV5-6 and TRBJ2-2, reads DAGVTQSPTHLIKTRGQQVTLRCSPKSGHDTVSWYQQALGQGPQFIFQYYEEEERQRGNFPDRFSGHQFPNYSSELNVNALLLGDSALYLCASSFPGTLNTGELFFGEGSRLTVL.

The chain joins TRBV20-1 to TRBJ2-2, with 9 bases lining up with TRBD2. J gave up 4 bases and V 5 bases, and 11 bases lay outside the gene matches. CDR1 and CDR2 from the germline V gene are DFQATT and SNEGSKA (reference sequence). The CDR3 extends over 16 amino acids. CDR3 sequence (DNA): TGCAGTGCTCTTATAGCGGGAGAGGCGGGCACCGGGGAGCTGTTTTTT. It yields the protein CSALIAGEAGTGELFF.

The sample holds many counts of this clonotype. The CDR3 DNA sequence: TGTGCCAGCAGCGCGATGGACAATGAGCAGTTCTTC. Its protein is CASSAMDNEQFF. The chain couples TRBV11-1 to TRBJ2-1; no firm D call. Germline CDR1 is SGHAT and CDR2 is FQDESV (reference sequence). With 5 bases removed from V and 5 bases from J, the gap between germline ends came to 7 bases. The CDR3 is 12 amino acids. The full variable domain, its missing parts supplied by reference TRBV11-1 and TRBJ2-1, is EAEVAQSPRYKITEKSQAVAFWCDPISGHATLYWYRQILGQGPELLVQFQDESVVDDSQLPKDRFSAERLKGVDSTLKIQPAELGDSAMYLCASSAMDNEQFFGPGTRLTVL.